This T cell receptor beta chain originates from a study of blood T cell repertoires in COVID-19. Turning to the study itself: Sources were T cells, B-cell-depleted T cells, or PBMCs; the material itself was cDNA or gDNA.

Authors' data handling: Reference gene primers were amplified, and this amplification served to estimate nucleated cell counts. This table comes from immunoSEQ multiplex PCR, and its TCRdb copy is limited to in-frame clones, with some not included. Clonal size and the V and J genes are those of that table, whereas D and trimming came from the DNA. Among 210,000 or so clones listed, around 85% were seen once. The CDR3 has 15 residues. Trimming pared 1 base from V and 7 bases from J, leaving 14 bases between. The germline V gene encodes CDR1 SGHAT and CDR2 FQNNGV. Sequencing was carried out using peripheral blood. This sequence originates from a middle-aged man who had recovered from COVID-19. V and J are TRBV11-2 and TRBJ2-1, with a weak D call TRBD1 (6 bases). CDR3 loop: CASSLGRGEGNEQFF. CDR3 sequence (DNA): TGTGCCAGCAGCTTAGGCAGGGGCGAGGGGAATGAGCAGTTCTTC.